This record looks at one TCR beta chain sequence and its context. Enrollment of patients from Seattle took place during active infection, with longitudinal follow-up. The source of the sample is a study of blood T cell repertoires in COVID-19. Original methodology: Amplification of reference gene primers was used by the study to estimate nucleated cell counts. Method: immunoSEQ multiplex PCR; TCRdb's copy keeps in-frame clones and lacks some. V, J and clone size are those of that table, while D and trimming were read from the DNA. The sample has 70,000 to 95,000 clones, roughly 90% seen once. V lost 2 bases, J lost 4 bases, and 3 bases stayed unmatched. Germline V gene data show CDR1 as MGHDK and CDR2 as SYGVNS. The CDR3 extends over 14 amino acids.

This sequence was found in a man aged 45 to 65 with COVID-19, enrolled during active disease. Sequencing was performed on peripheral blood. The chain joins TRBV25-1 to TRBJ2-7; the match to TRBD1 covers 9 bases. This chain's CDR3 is CASSEEQGAYEQYF. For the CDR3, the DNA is TGTGCCAGCAGTGAAGAACAGGGGGCGTACGAGCAGTACTTC.